These 31 T cell receptor beta chains originate from one sample sequenced in a study of T cell responses to AZD1222 COVID-19 vaccine. TCRdb's copy holds only in-frame clones and misses some; the assay was immunoSEQ multiplex PCR. The sample holds tens of thousands of clones, about 90% seen once. The material was peripheral blood, obtained on day 0 of AZD1222 vaccination. The receptor source for this set is an adult in good health.

This CDR3 reads CASSPKTANYGYTF. The CDR3 DNA reads TGTGCCAGCTCACCGAAGACTGCTAACTATGGCTACACCTTC. The chain combines TRBV18 with TRBJ1-2; D gene uncertain. The CDR3 consists of 14 residues. Trimming left V 3 bases short and J 0 bases short, with 8 bases between. The germline V gene has CDR1 KGHSH and CDR2 LQKENI. Supplemented by reference TRBV18 and TRBJ1-2, the full variable domain reads NAGVMQNPRHLVRRRGQEARLRCSPMKGHSHVYWYRQLPEEGLKFMVYLQKENIIDESGMPKERFSAEFPKEGPSILRIQQVVRGDSAAYFCASSPKTANYGYTFGSGTRLTVV.

The rearrangement uses TRBV6-5 and TRBJ2-2, with TRBD2 as a possible D gene (5 bases). Trimming pared 2 bases from V and 8 bases from J, leaving 15 bases between. Germline CDR1 is MNHEY and CDR2 is SVGAGI. This CDR3 contains 15 residues. CDR3 nucleotide sequence: TGTGCCAGCAGTTACGAAGGCCGGGGAGAAGGGGAGCTGTTTTTT. This sequence encodes CASSYEGRGEGELFF.

This clone was counted once. V gene TRBV3-1 (or the pseudogene TRBV3-2) combines with J gene TRBJ1-1; no clear D gene. V was shortened by 1 base and J by 4 bases, with 7 bases between the two germline ends. Germline assignment: CDR1 LGHDT and CDR2 YNNKEL (reference sequence). This CDR3 has 13 residues. The CDR3 here is CASSQGVGTEAFF. The DNA of the CDR3 is TGTGCCAGCAGCCAAGGAGTCGGCACTGAAGCTTTCTTT.

V is TRBV6-4 and J is TRBJ1-2; D is undetermined. The germline V and J ends were trimmed by 5 bases and 4 bases, with 11 bases remaining between them. The germline V gene has CDR1 MRHNA and CDR2 SNTAGT. The length of the CDR3 is 13 residues. CDR3 sequence: CASSPEIPYGYTF. CDR3 in DNA: TGTGCCAGCAGTCCTGAGATCCCCTATGGCTACACCTTC.

The sample holds one count of this clone. V gene TRBV6-5 combines with J gene TRBJ2-6; unclear D gene. Trimming removed 3 bases from V and 0 bases from J, with 9 bases in between. Germline V gene sequence: CDR1 MNHEY, CDR2 SVGAGI. This CDR3 spans 16 amino acids. The CDR3, as DNA: TGTGCCAGCAGTTATTCGGATCTCTCTGGGGCCAACGTCCTGACTTTC. Translated: CASSYSDLSGANVLTF.

This clone was seen just once. The chain uses TRBV6-6 and TRBJ2-5, with 7 bases fitting TRBD1. Germline assignment: CDR1 MNHNY and CDR2 SVGAGI (reference sequence). The CDR3 loop spans 14 amino acids. Trimming removed 10 bases from V and 2 bases from J; junction bases left unmatched: 10. CDR3 amino acids: CATAGPGGQETQYF. The CDR3 DNA follows: TGTGCCACCGCCGGGCCAGGGGGACAAGAGACCCAGTACTTC.

This chain uses TRBV2 with TRBJ2-1, with a tentative D call TRBD1 (5 bases). The germline gives CDR1 SNHLY, CDR2 FYNNEI. CDR3 size: 14 residues. V was pared by 6 bases and J by 9 bases, with 18 bases between. CDR3 nucleotides: TGTGCCAGCAGCCAAACGGGCCTTCAGGGTGAGCAGTTCTTC. Translating it yields CASSQTGLQGEQFF.

The V gene is TRBV10-2, the J gene TRBJ2-6; D not certain. V was clipped by 5 bases and J by 0 bases, with 5 bases between them. This CDR3 region has 14 residues. CDR1 is WSHSY, CDR2 SAAADI, per germline. This CDR3 reads CASSSFSGANVLTF. The DNA of the CDR3 is TGCGCCAGCAGTTCGTTCTCTGGGGCCAACGTCCTGACTTTC.

The rearrangement joins TRBV27 to TRBJ1-1; D gene ambiguous. This CDR3 is 15 amino acids long. Germline V gene sequence: CDR1 MNHEY, CDR2 SMNVEV (reference sequence). V gave up 0 bases and J gave up 1 base, with 9 bases separating them. CDR3 in amino acids: CASSLSGMGNTEAFF. CDR3 coding DNA: TGTGCCAGCAGTTTATCAGGGATGGGGAACACTGAAGCTTTCTTT.

The chain employs TRBV5-5 and TRBJ2-2; D is unresolved. Germline V gene sequence: CDR1 SGHKS, CDR2 YYEKEE (reference sequence). Trimming took off 1 base at V and 0 bases at J, with 4 bases between the two ends. This CDR3 has 14 residues. CDR3: CASSLTANTGELFF. For the CDR3, the DNA is TGTGCCAGCAGCTTGACAGCGAACACCGGGGAGCTGTTTTTT.

This sequence joins TRBV10-1 and TRBJ2-5; D not certain. Trimming cost V 6 bases and J 2 bases, with 10 bases left between them. Germline assignment: CDR1 WNHNN and CDR2 SYGVQD (reference sequence). This CDR3 comprises 13 residues. Here the CDR3 reads CASSPTKQETQYF. The CDR3 bases are TGCGCCAGCAGCCCGACCAAACAAGAGACCCAGTACTTC.

The DNA for the CDR3 is TGTGCCATCAGGGAAGACAGGGGGCAAGAGACCCAGTACTTC. Its translation: CAIREDRGQETQYF. The chain combines TRBV10-3 with TRBJ2-5; 9 bases align to TRBD1. The CDR3 length is 14 residues. Trimming took 6 bases from V and 2 from J; bases not matched to a gene: 4. Looked up from germline, CDR1 is ENHRY and CDR2 is SYGVKD.

V and J are TRBV5-6 and TRBJ2-7, with 7 bases fitting TRBD1. The CDR3 consists of 16 residues. Per germline, CDR1 SGHDT and CDR2 YYEEEE. J lost 1 base, V lost 0 bases, and 7 bases had no gene match. The CDR3 sequence: CASSLAWDRWSYEQYF. As DNA, the CDR3 is TGTGCCAGCAGCTTGGCCTGGGACAGATGGTCCTACGAGCAGTACTTC.

The rearrangement links TRBV5-4 to TRBJ2-2; no clear D gene. Germline V lookup: CDR1 SGHNT, CDR2 YYREEE (reference sequence). CDR3 size: 15 residues. V dropped 0 bases and J dropped 0 bases, with 6 bases sitting between them. CDR3 amino acids: CASSLDYSNTGELFF. The DNA for the CDR3 is TGTGCCAGCAGCTTGGACTATTCGAACACCGGGGAGCTGTTTTTT.

This clone was recorded only once. V and J are TRBV19 and TRBJ1-2, with D unclear. The CDR3 has 12 residues. V dropped 6 bases and J dropped 8 bases, with 13 bases sitting between them. Per germline, CDR1 LNHDA and CDR2 SQIVND (reference sequence). The CDR3 spells CASRGRSYGYTF. The CDR3 DNA reads as TGTGCCAGTAGGGGGAGAAGCTACGGCTACACCTTC. The whole variable domain, filled in from reference TRBV19 and TRBJ1-2, reads DGGITQSPKYLFRKEGQNVTLSCEQNLNHDAMYWYRQDPGQGLRLIYYSQIVNDFQKGDIAEGYSVSREKKESFPLTVTSAQKNPTAFYLCASRGRSYGYTFGSGTRLTVV.

The chain has TRBV4-3 and TRBJ2-7, with TRBD1 matching over 12 bases. The CDR3 totals 14 residues. Germline values: CDR1 LGHNA, CDR2 YSLEER. V lost 4 bases, J lost 5 bases, and 3 bases stayed unmatched. The CDR3, as DNA: TGCGCCAGCAGCCGGGACAGGGGGCTCGACGAGCAGTACTTC. This sequence encodes CASSRDRGLDEQYF.

The V and J genes are TRBV7-2 and TRBJ2-7; D is undetermined. V was pared by 5 bases and J by 2 bases, with 10 bases between. This CDR3 spans 13 amino acids. Germline V gene data show CDR1 as SGHTA and CDR2 as FQGNSA. This chain's CDR3 is CASSPDPAYEQYF. The CDR3, as DNA: TGTGCCAGCAGCCCTGACCCAGCCTACGAGCAGTACTTC.

The rearrangement joins TRBV5-5 to TRBJ1-2; perhaps TRBD1 as D (6 bases). Trimming left V 0 bases short and J 8 bases short, with 11 bases between. Germline loops: CDR1 SGHKS, CDR2 YYEKEE (reference sequence). This CDR3 spans 13 amino acids. The CDR3 DNA is TGTGCCAGCAGCTTGGGGGCAGGGGACGGCTACACCTTC. Translating it yields CASSLGAGDGYTF.

The chain carries TRBV28 and TRBJ1-5; maybe TRBD1 (6 bases). The V gene's germline CDR1 is MDHEN and CDR2 SYDVKM. This CDR3 has 14 residues. Trimming pared 7 bases from V and 4 bases from J, leaving 14 bases between. CDR3 in amino acids: CASTGALANQPQHF. CDR3 coding DNA: TGTGCCAGCACAGGGGCGCTAGCGAATCAGCCCCAGCATTTT.

This chain joins TRBV4-1 and TRBJ2-1; 8 nucleotides agree with TRBD2. Germline V gene sequence: CDR1 MGHRA, CDR2 YSYEKL. This CDR3 spans 16 amino acids. With V trimmed by 3 bases and J by 4 bases, 8 bases remained unmatched. Here the CDR3 DNA reads TGCGCCAGCAGCCAGGATAGCGGGATCACATACAATGAGCAGTTCTTC. This encodes CASSQDSGITYNEQFF.

This clone was observed a handful of times. The chain links TRBV11-1 to TRBJ2-1; D may be TRBD1 or TRBD2 (5 bases each). Germline lookup yields CDR1 SGHAT and CDR2 FQDESV (reference sequence). The CDR3 is 16 residues long. Trimming cost V 5 bases and J 0 bases, with 14 bases left between them. CDR3 amino acids: CASSPGTTRSYNEQFF. The CDR3 DNA is TGTGCCAGCAGCCCCGGGACGACCCGCTCCTACAATGAGCAGTTCTTC.

This clone showed up just a few times. This chain uses TRBV27 with TRBJ1-2; tentative D call: TRBD1 (5 bases). Looked up from germline, CDR1 is MNHEY and CDR2 is SMNVEV (reference sequence). Trimming pared 0 bases from V and 7 bases from J, leaving 9 bases between. The length of the CDR3 is 13 residues. The CDR3 protein is CASSLSRVGGYTF. The DNA for the CDR3 is TGTGCCAGCAGTTTATCCAGGGTAGGTGGCTACACCTTC.

The V and J genes are TRBV5-1 and TRBJ1-2, with 9 nucleotides matching TRBD1. This CDR3 contains 15 residues. Trimming at V came to 4 bases and at J to 4 bases, leaving 8 bases not matched to a gene. Germline loops: CDR1 SGHRS, CDR2 YFSETQ. The CDR3 DNA reads as TGCGCCAGCAGCCCGGGACAGGGAAGCATCTATGGCTACACCTTC. Protein: CASSPGQGSIYGYTF.

This clone showed up just once. The chain recombines TRBV7-3 with TRBJ2-5; 8 bases are a match to TRBD2. The germline CDR1 and CDR2 sequences are SGHTA and FQGTGA. V shed 5 bases and J 5 bases; nucleotides not matched to a gene: 4. This CDR3 comprises 13 residues. The CDR3: CASSLSSGETQYF. In nucleotides, the CDR3 is TGTGCCAGCAGCCTTTCTAGCGGGGAGACCCAGTACTTC.

The chain has TRBV19 and TRBJ1-1; maybe TRBD1 (6 bases). The CDR3 is 13 amino acids. V was cut by 6 bases and J by 4 bases, with 12 bases left in between. Germline assignment: CDR1 LNHDA and CDR2 SQIVND (reference sequence). The CDR3 nucleotides read TGTGCCAGTAGCGAACAGGGTGGCACTGAAGCTTTCTTT. Translating it yields CASSEQGGTEAFF.

The rearrangement uses TRBV4-3 and TRBJ2-3; D perhaps matches TRBD1 (5 bases). V was shortened by 4 bases and J by 8 bases, with 16 bases between the two germline ends. CDR1 and CDR2 from the germline V gene are LGHNA and YSLEER. This CDR3 comprises 14 residues. This CDR3 reads CASSPRARAGTQYF. As DNA, the CDR3 is TGCGCCAGCAGCCCCAGGGCACGTGCTGGTACGCAGTATTTT.

The genes are TRBV15 and TRBJ2-7; D may correspond to TRBD1 or TRBD2 (5 bases each). The CDR3 has 14 amino acids. Deletions cut 5 bases from V and 2 bases from J, with 13 bases between. From germline, CDR1 is LNHNV and CDR2 YYDKDF (reference sequence). The CDR3 bases are TGTGCCACCAGCGCAGGGACCGGTACCTACGAGCAGTACTTC. Its protein product is CATSAGTGTYEQYF. The entire variable domain, with the rest obtained from reference TRBV15 and TRBJ2-7, is as follows: DAMVIQNPRYQVTQFGKPVTLSCSQTLNHNVMYWYQQKSSQAPKLLFHYYDKDFNNEADTPDNFQSRRPNTSFCFLDIRSPGLGDTAMYLCATSAGTGTYEQYFGPGTRLTVT.

This chain connects TRBV25-1 to TRBJ1-1, with D hard to call. In germline, CDR1 is MGHDK, CDR2 SYGVNS. This CDR3 contains 14 residues. The V end lost 0 bases, the J end lost 3 bases, and 8 bases lay between the germline ends. The CDR3 sequence: CASSEYIGHTEAFF. CDR3 nucleotides: TGTGCCAGCAGTGAATATATCGGACACACTGAAGCTTTCTTT.

V gene TRBV12-3 or TRBV12-4 combines with J gene TRBJ1-1, with D possibly TRBD1 on 5 matching bases. Trimming removed 3 bases at V and 6 bases at J, with 11 bases between. CDR3 length: 13 residues. The CDR3: CASSFGAAAEAFF. The CDR3 coding sequence is TGTGCCAGCAGTTTCGGGGCAGCAGCTGAAGCTTTCTTT.

This rearrangement joins TRBV19 to TRBJ2-7, with D perhaps TRBD1 (5 bases). The CDR3 loop spans 15 amino acids. Germline-derived CDR1 and CDR2 are LNHDA and SQIVND (reference sequence). Trimming stripped 4 bases from V and 4 bases from J, with 17 bases between. CDR3 coding DNA: TGTGCCAGTAGTACCAGGGTAGTTCGCCCTTACGAGCAGTACTTC. It encodes CASSTRVVRPYEQYF.

The rearrangement joins TRBV6-5 to TRBJ1-1; D unresolved. The length of the CDR3 is 14 residues. V was shortened by 7 bases and J by 0 bases, with 12 bases between the two germline ends. In germline, CDR1 is MNHEY, CDR2 SVGAGI. CDR3 bases: TGTGCCAGCATCGGGTTACCCTTGAACACTGAAGCTTTCTTT. This codes for CASIGLPLNTEAFF.